The present entry profiles one T cell receptor (beta chain) with its context. The sample originates from a study of long-term antiretroviral therapy in people with HIV. The V gene lost 2 bases and the J gene lost 4 bases, with 14 bases spanning the gap. CDR1 is SNHLY and CDR2 is FYNNEI in the germline V gene. This CDR3 contains 15 residues. Going into DNA extraction, samples held 1-10 million cryopreserved PBMC. This was the immunoSEQ v3.0 assay at survey level. Produced via immunoSEQ multiplex PCR; TCRdb's table is partial and in-frame only. The sample carries tens of thousands of clones, more than 65% recorded once.

The TCR sequence derives from a man aged 50 to 59 with HIV. The chain uses TRBV2 and TRBJ1-2, with no clear D. The source material was unsorted PBMCs, sampled 3 years after starting antiretroviral therapy. For the CDR3, the DNA is TGTGCCAGCAGTGAAAGTAGGCAGGCGTTCTATGGCTACACCTTC. It translates to CASSESRQAFYGYTF.